This paragraph covers one T cell receptor (beta chain) sequence. Its antigen remains unknown. These data belong to a study of radiotherapy plus CTLA-4 blockade in lung cancer. Study outcomes and limitations: Expansion in blood of tumor-derived TCR clones was seen after radiotherapy plus ipilimumab.

Per the germline V gene, CDR1 is SGHRS and CDR2 is YFSETQ. The CDR3 runs to 15 residues. V lost 4 bases to trimming and J lost 2 bases, with 16 bases between them. Assay used: immunoSEQ multiplex PCR; TCRdb lists only in-frame clones, some missing. The sample holds 45,000 or so clones, 65% to 85% seen once. This clonotype originated in a human donor with non-small cell lung cancer who had stable disease on radiotherapy plus ipilimumab. The specimen was peripheral blood, collected from a patient treated with radiotherapy plus ipilimumab. This chain connects TRBV5-1 to TRBJ2-7; D perhaps matches TRBD1 (6 bases). In nucleotides, the CDR3 is TGCGCCAGCAGCCGCGACAGGTCAAGCCCCTACGAGCAGTACTTC. Protein product: CASSRDRSSPYEQYF.